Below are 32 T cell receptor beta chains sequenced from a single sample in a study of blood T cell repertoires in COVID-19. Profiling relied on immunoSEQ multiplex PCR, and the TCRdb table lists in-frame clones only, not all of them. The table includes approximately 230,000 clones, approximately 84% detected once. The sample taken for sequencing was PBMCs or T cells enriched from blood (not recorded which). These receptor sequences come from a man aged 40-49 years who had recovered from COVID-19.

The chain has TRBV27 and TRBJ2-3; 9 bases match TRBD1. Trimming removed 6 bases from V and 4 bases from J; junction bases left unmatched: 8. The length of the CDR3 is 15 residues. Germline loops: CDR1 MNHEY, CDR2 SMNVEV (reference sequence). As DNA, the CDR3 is TGTGCCAGCAGCCCTGGACAGGGGAGGGCAGATACGCAGTATTTT. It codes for CASSPGQGRADTQYF.

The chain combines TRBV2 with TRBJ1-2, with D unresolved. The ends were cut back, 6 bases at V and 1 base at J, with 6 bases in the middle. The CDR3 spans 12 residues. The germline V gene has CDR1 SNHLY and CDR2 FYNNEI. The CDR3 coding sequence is TGTGCCAGCAGCTTCAGTAACTATGGCTACACCTTC. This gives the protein CASSFSNYGYTF.

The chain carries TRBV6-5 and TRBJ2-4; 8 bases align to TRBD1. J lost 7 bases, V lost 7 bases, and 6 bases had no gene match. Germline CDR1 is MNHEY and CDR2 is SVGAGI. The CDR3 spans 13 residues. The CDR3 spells CASKKTGDNIQYF. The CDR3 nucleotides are TGTGCCAGCAAAAAGACAGGGGACAACATTCAGTACTTC.

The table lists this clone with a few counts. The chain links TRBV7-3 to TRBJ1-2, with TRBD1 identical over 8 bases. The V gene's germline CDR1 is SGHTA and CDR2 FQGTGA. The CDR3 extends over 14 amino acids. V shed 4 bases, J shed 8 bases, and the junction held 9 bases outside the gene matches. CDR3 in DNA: TGTGCCAGCAGCTACACGACAGGGGTGGGCGGCTACACCTTC. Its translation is CASSYTTGVGGYTF.

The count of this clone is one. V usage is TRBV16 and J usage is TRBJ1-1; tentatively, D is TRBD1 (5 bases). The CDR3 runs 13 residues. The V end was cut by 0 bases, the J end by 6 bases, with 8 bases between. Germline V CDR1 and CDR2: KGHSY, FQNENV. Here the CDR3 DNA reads TGTGCCAGCAGCCAATCTGACAGCCCTGAAGCTTTCTTT. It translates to CASSQSDSPEAFF.

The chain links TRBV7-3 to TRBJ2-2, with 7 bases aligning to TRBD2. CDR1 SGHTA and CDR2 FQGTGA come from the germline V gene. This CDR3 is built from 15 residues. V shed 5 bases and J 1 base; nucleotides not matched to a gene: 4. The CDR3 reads CASSLSSGNTGELFF. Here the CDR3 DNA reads TGTGCCAGCAGCCTCTCTAGCGGGAACACCGGGGAGCTGTTTTTT.

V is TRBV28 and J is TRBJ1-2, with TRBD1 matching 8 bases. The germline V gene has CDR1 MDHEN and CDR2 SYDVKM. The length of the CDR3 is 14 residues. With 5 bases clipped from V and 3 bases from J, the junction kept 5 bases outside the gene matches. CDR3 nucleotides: TGTGCCAGCAGTATTCGGACAGGGTACTATGGCTACACCTTC. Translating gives CASSIRTGYYGYTF.

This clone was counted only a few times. DNA for the CDR3: TGTGCCAGCACCCCACCAGACAGGGGCGCAAACACCATATATTTT. Its translation is CASTPPDRGANTIYF. This rearrangement joins TRBV11-3 to TRBJ1-3; TRBD1 matches at 8 bases. Germline values: CDR1 SGHNT, CDR2 YENEEA. V was clipped by 7 bases and J by 6 bases; unmatched bases: 11. The CDR3 spans 15 residues. Using reference TRBV11-3 and TRBJ1-3 for the parts outside the CDR3, the full variable domain is EAGVVQSPRYKIIEKKQPVAFWCNPISGHNTLYWYLQNLGQGPELLIRYENEEAVDDSQLPKDRFSAERLKGVDSTLKIQPAELGDSAVYLCASTPPDRGANTIYFGEGSWLTVV.

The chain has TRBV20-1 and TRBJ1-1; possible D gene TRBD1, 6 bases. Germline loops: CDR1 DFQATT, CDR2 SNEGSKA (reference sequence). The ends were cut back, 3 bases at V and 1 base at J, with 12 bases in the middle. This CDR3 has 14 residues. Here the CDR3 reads CSASSGQPNTEAFF. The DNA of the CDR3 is TGCAGTGCTAGTTCTGGACAGCCGAACACTGAAGCTTTCTTT.

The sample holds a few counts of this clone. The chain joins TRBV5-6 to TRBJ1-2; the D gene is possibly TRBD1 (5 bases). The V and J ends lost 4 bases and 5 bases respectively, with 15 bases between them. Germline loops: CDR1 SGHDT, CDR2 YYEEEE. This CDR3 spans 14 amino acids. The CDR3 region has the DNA TGTGCCAGCAGCCCTGGGGTGACAGTTTATGGCTACACCTTC. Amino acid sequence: CASSPGVTVYGYTF.

In DNA, the CDR3 is TGTGCCTCCGACAGGGATTATGGCTACACCTTC. Its protein is CASDRDYGYTF. The genes are TRBV6-5 and TRBJ1-2; TRBD1 agrees at 7 bases. The CDR3 contains 11 residues. The V gene end was trimmed by 11 bases and the J gene end by 5 bases; junction bases not matched to a gene: 5. The germline V gene encodes CDR1 MNHEY and CDR2 SVGAGI.

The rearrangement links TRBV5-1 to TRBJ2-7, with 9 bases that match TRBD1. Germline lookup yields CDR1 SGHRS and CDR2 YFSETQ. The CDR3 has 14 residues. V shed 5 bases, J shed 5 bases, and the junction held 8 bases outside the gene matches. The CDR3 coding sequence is TGCGCCAGCAGACAAGGGGACAGGGTGGACGAGCAGTACTTC. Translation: CASRQGDRVDEQYF.

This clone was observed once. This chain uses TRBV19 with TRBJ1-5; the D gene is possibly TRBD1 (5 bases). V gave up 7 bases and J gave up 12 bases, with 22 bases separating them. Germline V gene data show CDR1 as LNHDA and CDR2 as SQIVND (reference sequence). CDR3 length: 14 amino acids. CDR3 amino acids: CASISSGTLENQHF. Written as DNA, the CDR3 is TGTGCCAGTATATCTTCCGGGACTCTCGAGAACCAGCATTTT.

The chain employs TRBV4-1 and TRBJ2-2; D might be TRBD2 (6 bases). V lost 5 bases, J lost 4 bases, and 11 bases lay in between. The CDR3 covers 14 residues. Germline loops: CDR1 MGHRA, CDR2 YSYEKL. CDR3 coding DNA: TGCGCCAGCAGCGCGGGACTCAGCACCGGGGAGCTGTTTTTT. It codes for CASSAGLSTGELFF.

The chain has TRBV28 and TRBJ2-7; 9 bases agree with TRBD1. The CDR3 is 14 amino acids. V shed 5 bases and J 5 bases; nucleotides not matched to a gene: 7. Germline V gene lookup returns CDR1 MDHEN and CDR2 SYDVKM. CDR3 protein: CASSPRTGVNEQYF. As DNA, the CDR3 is TGTGCCAGCAGTCCGAGGACAGGGGTAAACGAGCAGTACTTC.

CDR3 nucleotide sequence: TGTGCCAGCAGCTTTCCTCGGGACAGGGGTCGGGATACGCAGTATTTT. It translates to CASSFPRDRGRDTQYF. The chain couples TRBV11-2 to TRBJ2-3; 10 bases fit TRBD1. Looked up from germline, CDR1 is SGHAT and CDR2 is FQNNGV. This CDR3 is built from 16 residues. V shed 3 bases, J shed 6 bases, and the junction held 9 bases outside the gene matches.

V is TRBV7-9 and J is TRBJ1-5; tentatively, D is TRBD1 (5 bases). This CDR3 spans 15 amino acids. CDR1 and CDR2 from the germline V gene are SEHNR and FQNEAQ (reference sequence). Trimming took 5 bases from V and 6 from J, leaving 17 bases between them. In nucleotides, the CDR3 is TGTGCCAGCAGCCTCGTCATCAGGGTTGGTCAGCCCCAGCATTTT. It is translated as CASSLVIRVGQPQHF.

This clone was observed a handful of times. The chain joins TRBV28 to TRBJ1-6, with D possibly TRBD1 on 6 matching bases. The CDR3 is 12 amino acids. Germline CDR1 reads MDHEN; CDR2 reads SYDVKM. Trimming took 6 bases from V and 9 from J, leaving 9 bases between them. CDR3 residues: CASRGTFSPLHF. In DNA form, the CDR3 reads TGTGCCAGCAGGGGGACATTTTCACCCCTCCACTTT.

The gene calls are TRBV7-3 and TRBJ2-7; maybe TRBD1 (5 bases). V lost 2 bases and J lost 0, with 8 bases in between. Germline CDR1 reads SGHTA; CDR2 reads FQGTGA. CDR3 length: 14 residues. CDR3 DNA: TGTGCCAGCAGCTTAGCAGGGCCCTCCTACGAGCAGTACTTC. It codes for CASSLAGPSYEQYF.

The CDR3 DNA reads TGTGCCTTAACAGGGGAAGCTGGAAACACCATATATTTT. Protein: CALTGEAGNTIYF. This rearrangement joins TRBV30 to TRBJ1-3; 7 positions agree with TRBD1. With 7 bases clipped from V and 2 bases from J, the junction kept 5 bases outside the gene matches. The CDR3 covers 13 residues. From germline, CDR1 is GTSNPN and CDR2 SVGIG (reference sequence).

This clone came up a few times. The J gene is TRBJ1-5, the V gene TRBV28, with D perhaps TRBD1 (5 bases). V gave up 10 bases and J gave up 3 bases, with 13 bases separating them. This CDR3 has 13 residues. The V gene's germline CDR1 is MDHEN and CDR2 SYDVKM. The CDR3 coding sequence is TGTGCCACTAATAGACAGCACAATCAGCCCCAGCATTTT. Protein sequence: CATNRQHNQPQHF.

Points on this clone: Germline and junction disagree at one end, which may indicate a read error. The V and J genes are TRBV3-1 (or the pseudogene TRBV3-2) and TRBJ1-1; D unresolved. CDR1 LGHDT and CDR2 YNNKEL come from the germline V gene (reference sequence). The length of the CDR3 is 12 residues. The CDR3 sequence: CASSQGFGSGDF. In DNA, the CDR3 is TGTGCCAGCAGCCAAGGTTTTGGTTCGGGTGACTTT.

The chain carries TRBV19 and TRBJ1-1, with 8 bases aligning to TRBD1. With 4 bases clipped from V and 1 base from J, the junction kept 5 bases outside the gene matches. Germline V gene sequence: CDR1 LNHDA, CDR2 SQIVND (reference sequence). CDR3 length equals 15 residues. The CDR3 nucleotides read TGTGCCAGTAGTACCGGACAGGGCCCGAACACTGAAGCTTTCTTT. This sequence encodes CASSTGQGPNTEAFF.

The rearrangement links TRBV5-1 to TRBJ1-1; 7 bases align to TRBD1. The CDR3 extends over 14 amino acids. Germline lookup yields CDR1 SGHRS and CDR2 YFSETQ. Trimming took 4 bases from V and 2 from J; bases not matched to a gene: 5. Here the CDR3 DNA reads TGCGCCAGCAGCAGGACAGGAGCAAACACTGAAGCTTTCTTT. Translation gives CASSRTGANTEAFF.

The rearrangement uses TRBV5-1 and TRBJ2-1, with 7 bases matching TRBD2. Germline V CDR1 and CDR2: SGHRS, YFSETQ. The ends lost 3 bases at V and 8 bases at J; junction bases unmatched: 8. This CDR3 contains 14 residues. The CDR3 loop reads CASSWPLAFDEQFF. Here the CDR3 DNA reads TGCGCCAGCAGCTGGCCACTAGCGTTTGATGAGCAGTTCTTC.

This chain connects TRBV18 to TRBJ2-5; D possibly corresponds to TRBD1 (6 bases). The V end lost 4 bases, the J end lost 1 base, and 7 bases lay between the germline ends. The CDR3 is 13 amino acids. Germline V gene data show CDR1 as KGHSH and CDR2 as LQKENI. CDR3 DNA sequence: TGTGCCAGCTCACGGGACACCCAAGAGACCCAGTACTTC. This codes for CASSRDTQETQYF.

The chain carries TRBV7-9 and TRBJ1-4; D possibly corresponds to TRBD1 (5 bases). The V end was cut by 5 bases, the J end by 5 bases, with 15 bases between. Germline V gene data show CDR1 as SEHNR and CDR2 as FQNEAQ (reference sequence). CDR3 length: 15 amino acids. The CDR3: CASSLEQGGNEKLFF. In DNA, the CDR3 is TGTGCCAGCAGCCTAGAGCAGGGTGGCAATGAAAAACTGTTTTTT.

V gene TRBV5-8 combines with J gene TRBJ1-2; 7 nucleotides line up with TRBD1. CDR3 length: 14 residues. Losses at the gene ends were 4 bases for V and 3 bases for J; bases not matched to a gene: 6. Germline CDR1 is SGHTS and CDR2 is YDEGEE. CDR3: CASSQQGPDYGYTF. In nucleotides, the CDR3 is TGTGCCAGCAGCCAACAGGGGCCCGACTATGGCTACACCTTC.

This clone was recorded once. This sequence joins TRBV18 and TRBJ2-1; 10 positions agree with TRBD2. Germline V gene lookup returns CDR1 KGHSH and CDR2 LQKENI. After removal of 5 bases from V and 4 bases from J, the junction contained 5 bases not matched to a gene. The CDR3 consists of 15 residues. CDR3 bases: TGTGCCAGCTCAGCGATTAGCGGGAGGTACAATGAGCAGTTCTTC. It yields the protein CASSAISGRYNEQFF.

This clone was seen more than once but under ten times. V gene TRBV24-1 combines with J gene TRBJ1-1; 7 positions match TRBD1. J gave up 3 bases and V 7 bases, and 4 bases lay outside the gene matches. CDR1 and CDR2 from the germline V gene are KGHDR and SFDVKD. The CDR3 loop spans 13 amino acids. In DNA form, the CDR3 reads TGTGCCACCAGGGGACAGCTTGACACTGAAGCTTTCTTT. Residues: CATRGQLDTEAFF.

The CDR3: CASSLTYPSTDTQYF. CDR3 nucleotides: TGTGCCAGCAGCCTGACTTACCCGAGCACAGATACGCAGTATTTT. This chain joins TRBV7-2 and TRBJ2-3, with no clear D. The CDR3 has 15 amino acids. Per germline, CDR1 SGHTA and CDR2 FQGNSA. V lost 5 bases and J 0 bases, leaving 12 bases between the germline ends. Full variable domain (rest looked up from reference TRBV7-2 and TRBJ2-3): GAGVSQSPSNKVTEKGKDVELRCDPISGHTALYWYRQSLGQGLEFLIYFQGNSAPDKSGLPSDRFSAERTGGSVSTLTIQRTQQEDSAVYLCASSLTYPSTDTQYFGPGTRLTVL.

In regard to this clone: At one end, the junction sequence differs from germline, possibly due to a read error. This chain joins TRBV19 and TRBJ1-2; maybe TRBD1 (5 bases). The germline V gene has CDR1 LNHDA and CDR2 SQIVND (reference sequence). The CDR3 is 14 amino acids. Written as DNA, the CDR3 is TGTGCCAGTAGTCCTACTCTGGCCCCGACAGTAATAAGCTTC. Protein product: CASSPTLAPTVISF.